The rows below give T cell receptor beta chains drawn from one sample of a study of cytomegalovirus exposure and HLA in healthy donors. Method: immunoSEQ multiplex PCR; TCRdb's copy keeps in-frame clones and lacks some. The sample lists approximately 110,000 clones; 67% were seen once. The specimen was PBMCs. The receptors derive from a man aged 18 to 29 in good health and CMV-seropositive. CDR3s include the opening cysteine and the closing phenylalanine or tryptophan. Each record gives: clone size, V gene, D gene, J gene, CDR3 DNA, CDR3 protein. A D gene is named only where the DNA matches it firmly. Only part of the rows carry a size: once, few, many, or a class if the clone is expanded.

>few|TRBV2|TRBD2|TRBJ2-3
TGTGCCAGCACCGAACAGGGACTAGCGGCCAGCACAGATACGCAGTATTTT
CASTEQGLAASTDTQYF
>many|TRBV10-1|TRBD1|TRBJ2-5
TGCGCCAGCTACAGGGGAGAAGAGACCCAGTACTTC
CASYRGEETQYF
>few|TRBV6-5|NA|TRBJ1-3
TGTGCCAGCAGAATCAACAGGGATGGAAACACCATATATTTT
CASRINRDGNTIYF
>NA|TRBV9|TRBD1|TRBJ2-5
TGTGCCAGCACCCGGGACAGTCAAGAGACCCAGTACTTC
CASTRDSQETQYF
>once|TRBV6-5|NA|TRBJ2-5
TGTGCCAGCAGTTACTCTCTGCGGGATTCGGGGGAGACCCAGTACTTC
CASSYSLRDSGETQYF
>NA|TRBV11-2|TRBD1|TRBJ1-2
TGTGCCAGCAGCGTGACAGGGGGGGATGGCTACACCTTC
CASSVTGGDGYTF
>NA|TRBV7-3|TRBD1|TRBJ1-2
TGTGCCAGCAGTAGGGACAGGGTCTCTGGCTACACCTTC
CASSRDRVSGYTF
>NA|TRBV6-6|NA|TRBJ2-1
TGTGCCAGCAGCCCCCCCCGGACAGTCTACAATGAGCAGTTCTTC
CASSPPRTVYNEQFF
>NA|TRBV6-4|NA|TRBJ2-2
TGTGCCAGCAGTTCAGCCCCCGACAGGAACACCGGGGAGCTGTTTTTT
CASSSAPDRNTGELFF
>NA|TRBV5-6|TRBD1|TRBJ1-4
TGTGCCAGCAGCCCCGACAGGGAGAGTGAAAAACTGTTTTTT
CASSPDRESEKLFF
>NA|TRBV2|TRBD2|TRBJ2-1
TGTGCCAGCAGTTCTAGCGGGGGCATCTACAATGAGCAGTTCTTC
CASSSSGGIYNEQFF
>few|TRBV6-5|TRBD1|TRBJ1-2
TGTGCCAGCAGTTTCTCCGGGACAGAAATCCTCTATGGCTACACCTTC
CASSFSGTEILYGYTF
>NA|TRBV7-9|TRBD2|TRBJ2-2
TGTGCCAGCAGCCCTAGCGGGGATGATAACGGGGAGCTGTTTTTT
CASSPSGDDNGELFF
>once|TRBV18|TRBD1|TRBJ2-4
TGTGCCAGCTCAAGGACAGGGTCGGCCAAAAACATTCAGTACTTC
CASSRTGSAKNIQYF
>few|TRBV4-2|TRBD2|TRBJ2-5
TGTGCCAGCAGCCAAGAGGCGGGACTAGCGGGGGGTACCCTGAACTTC
CASSQEAGLAGGTLNF
>NA|TRBV2|TRBD1|TRBJ1-5
TGTGCCAGCAGGGACAGGGTTTTGGCTCAGCCCCAGCATTTT
CASRDRVLAQPQHF
>once|TRBV28|TRBD2|TRBJ2-2
TGTGCCAGCAGCGCTAGCGGGGGCTACACCGGGGAGCTGTTTTTT
CASSASGGYTGELFF
>NA|TRBV7-9|TRBD1|TRBJ1-1
TGTGCCAGCAGCATGGACAGGATCGAAGCTTTCTTT
CASSMDRIEAFF
>NA|TRBV6-5|NA|TRBJ2-7
TGTGCCAGCAGTTACTCTGAAGTTGCAGTCTCCTACGAGCAGTACTTC
CASSYSEVAVSYEQYF
>NA|TRBV18|TRBD1|TRBJ1-3
TGTGCCAGCTCACCCGGACAGGGGGATGGAAACACCATATATTTT
CASSPGQGDGNTIYF
>NA|TRBV5-1|NA|TRBJ2-7
TGCGCCAGCAGGTCCGTAGGGGCCCACGAGCAGTACTTC
CASRSVGAHEQYF
>NA|TRBV6-5|TRBD1|TRBJ1-2
TGTGCCAGCAGCCGCGGGACAGTCCTGGGGGGCTACACCTTC
CASSRGTVLGGYTF
>NA|TRBV10-3|TRBD1|TRBJ2-1
TGTGCCATCAGTGAGTCGACAGGGGTTTCCTATGAGCAGTTCTTC
CAISESTGVSYEQFF
>NA|TRBV5-6|TRBD1|TRBJ2-3
TGTGCCAGCAGCCCCAACAGGGGGAGCACAGATACGCAGTATTTT
CASSPNRGSTDTQYF
>NA|TRBV4-1|NA|TRBJ1-6
TGCGCCAGCAGCCAAGAGCGGTCGTCGGGGGCCCTCCACTTT
CASSQERSSGALHF
>few|TRBV18|NA|TRBJ2-5
TGTGCCAGCTCACCCTTTGACGGGGTCTGGGAGACCCAGTACTTC
CASSPFDGVWETQYF
>once|TRBV7-8|NA|TRBJ1-1
TGTGCCAGCAGCTTACGGGGGATGGAGAACACTGAAGCTTTCTTT
CASSLRGMENTEAFF
>NA|TRBV29-1|NA|TRBJ2-5
TGCAGCGTTGAATTCGTGCTACAAGAGACCCAGTACTTC
CSVEFVLQETQYF
>NA|TRBV7-2|NA|TRBJ2-1
TGTGCCAGCAGCACAGGGACCCTCTACAATGAGCAGTTCTTC
CASSTGTLYNEQFF
>NA|TRBV29-1|TRBD1|TRBJ2-5
TGCAGCGTTCTCCCAGGGGGAGAGACCCAGTACTTC
CSVLPGGETQYF
>NA|TRBV15|TRBD2|TRBJ2-3
TGTGCCACCAGCAGTGAAATATTGGGAATGATAGCGGGGGTGCCTCCAGATACGCAGTATTTT
CATSSEILGMIAGVPPDTQYF
>NA|TRBV6-6|TRBD1|TRBJ1-4
TGTGCCAGCAGCCGCGACAGGGGGCATGAAAAACTGTTTTTT
CASSRDRGHEKLFF
>NA|TRBV7-2|TRBD1|TRBJ2-4
TGTGCCAGCAGCATCCGACAGGGGGTGCCGACCTTC
CASSIRQGVPTF
>NA|TRBV2|TRBD2|TRBJ2-5
TGTGCCAGCAGAACTAGCGGGGGGGCCTTACGAGAGACCCAGTACTTC
CASRTSGGALRETQYF
>NA|TRBV19|NA|TRBJ1-6
TGTGCCAGTAGTCCCGTACCGGGACAAAGTTCACCCCTCCACTTT
CASSPVPGQSSPLHF
>NA|TRBV27|NA|TRBJ2-2
TGTGCCAGCAGTTATTTGCCGGGACTCCCGTACAGAACCGGGGAGCTGTTTTTT
CASSYLPGLPYRTGELFF
>NA|TRBV6-6|NA|TRBJ2-5
TGTGCCAGCAGTTACTCGAGAGGGGGTGGGGAGACCCAGTACTTC
CASSYSRGGGETQYF
>NA|TRBV2|TRBD1|TRBJ1-6
TGTGCCAGCAGGGAACCGGGACAGGGTTCACCCCTCCACTTT
CASREPGQGSPLHF
>NA|TRBV7-9|TRBD1|TRBJ2-2
TGTGCCAGCAGCTCCGGGGACAGGGGCCGGGAGCTGTTTTTT
CASSSGDRGRELFF
>NA|TRBV5-1|TRBD2|TRBJ2-1
TGCGCCAGCAGCTTCTTAGCGGGGTCGGGTGAGCAGTTCTTC
CASSFLAGSGEQFF
>NA|TRBV6-5|NA|TRBJ1-6
TGTGCCAGCAGTAGGACTGGGGGGTCACCCCTCCACTTT
CASSRTGGSPLHF
>NA|TRBV5-4|TRBD1|TRBJ1-2
TGTGCCAGCAGCTTGGGGGACAGGGGGGACTATGGCTACACCTTC
CASSLGDRGDYGYTF
>NA|TRBV28|NA|TRBJ1-2
TGTGCCAGCAGTCTACAGGGTAACTATGGCTACACCTTC
CASSLQGNYGYTF
>NA|TRBV5-1|TRBD1|TRBJ1-2
TGCGCCAGCAGCTTAGAGGGACAGGGCTATGGCTACACCTTC
CASSLEGQGYGYTF
>NA|TRBV7-9|NA|TRBJ1-4
TGTGCCAGCAGCGCCCCGGCGGGGAGTGCAACTAATGAAAAACTGTTTTTT
CASSAPAGSATNEKLFF
>NA|TRBV5-1|NA|TRBJ2-2
TGCGCCAGCGGCGACTTCACCGGGGAGCTGTTTTTT
CASGDFTGELFF
>NA|TRBV4-2|TRBD2|TRBJ2-5
TGTGCCAGCAGCCAAGGCGGTGGAGCGGGGGGACTCGGAGAGACCCAGTACTTC
CASSQGGGAGGLGETQYF
>NA|TRBV30|TRBD1|TRBJ1-6
TGTGCCTGGAGTTCCGGACAGGGACACTCTAATTCACCCCTCCACTTT
CAWSSGQGHSNSPLHF
>NA|TRBV6-5|NA|TRBJ2-3
TGTGCCACCGGGGGGCGCGGAGATACGCAGTATTTT
CATGGRGDTQYF
>NA|TRBV7-9|NA|TRBJ2-6
TGTGCCAGCAGCACCAAGGGGACTGGGGCCAACGTCCTGACTTTC
CASSTKGTGANVLTF
>NA|TRBV18|NA|TRBJ2-2
TGTGCCAGCTCACCGCCCCCACCGGCGAACACCGGGGAGCTGTTTTTT
CASSPPPPANTGELFF
>NA|TRBV7-9|NA|TRBJ2-2
TGTGCCAGCAGCTTAGCACAGTTAGGCGGGGAGCTGTTTTTT
CASSLAQLGGELFF
>NA|TRBV6-5|TRBD1|TRBJ1-1
TGTGCCAGCAGTCCGTGGACAGGGGGCGGCACTGAAGCTTTCTTT
CASSPWTGGGTEAFF
>NA|TRBV2|NA|TRBJ2-1
TGTGCCAGCAGTATGGGCGAGCAGTTCTTC
CASSMGEQFF
>NA|TRBV6-1|NA|TRBJ2-4
TGTGCCAGCAGATTGGACAGCGCCAAAAACATTCAGTACTTC
CASRLDSAKNIQYF
>NA|TRBV7-9|NA|TRBJ2-5
TGTGCCAGCAGCTTAGTGGGGCTGGGCACGGAGACCCAGTACTTC
CASSLVGLGTETQYF
>NA|TRBV6-5|NA|TRBJ1-1
TGTGCCAGCGGGAAAATTCAGGGATATGGCGCTGAAGCTTTCTTT
CASGKIQGYGAEAFF